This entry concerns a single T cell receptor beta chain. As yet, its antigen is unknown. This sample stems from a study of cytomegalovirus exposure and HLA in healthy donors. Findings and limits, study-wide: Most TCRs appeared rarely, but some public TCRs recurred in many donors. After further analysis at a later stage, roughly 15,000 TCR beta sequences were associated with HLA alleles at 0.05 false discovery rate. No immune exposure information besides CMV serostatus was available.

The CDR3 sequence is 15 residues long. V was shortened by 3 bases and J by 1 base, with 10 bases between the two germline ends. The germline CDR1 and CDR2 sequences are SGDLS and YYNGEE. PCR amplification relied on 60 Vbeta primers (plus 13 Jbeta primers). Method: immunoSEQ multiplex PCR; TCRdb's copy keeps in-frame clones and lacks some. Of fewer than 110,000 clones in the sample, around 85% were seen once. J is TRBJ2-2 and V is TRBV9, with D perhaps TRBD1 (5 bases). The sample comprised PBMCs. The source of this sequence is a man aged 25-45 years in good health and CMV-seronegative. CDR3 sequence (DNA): TGTGCCAGCAGCGCGACAGTTGAGAACACCGGGGAGCTGTTTTTT. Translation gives CASSATVENTGELFF.